A selection of T cell receptor beta chains follows, all from one sample in a study of CD8 T cells in ankylosing spondylitis. TCRdb itself ran the 5' RACE reads through MiXCR, one entry per CDR3 protein. Of a few hundred thousand distinct CDR3 sequences in the sample, 20% to 30% were seen once. Sequenced material: blood, either unsorted or a sorted T cell fraction (not recorded which). All receptors derive from a male donor with ankylosing spondylitis or in good health (not recorded which). CDR3s include the opening cysteine and the closing phenylalanine or tryptophan. The order of the fields is V gene, J gene, CDR3 length, CDR3 protein.

V: TRBV14
J: TRBJ2-7
length: 13
CDR3: CASSQARWGEQYF

V: TRBV6-1
J: TRBJ2-3
length: 15
CDR3: CASRRSGGAGDTQYF

V: TRBV12-3/TRBV12-4
J: TRBJ1-1
length: 13
CDR3: CASSQDRDAEAFF

V: TRBV20-1
J: TRBJ2-7
length: 14
CDR3: CSARPLAGSYEQYF

V: TRBV25-1
J: TRBJ2-1
length: 13
CDR3: CASSEAGYNEQFF

V: TRBV10-1
J: TRBJ1-1
length: 11
CDR3: CASSEGTEAFF

V: TRBV11-2
J: TRBJ1-2
length: 13
CDR3: CASSHSGTYGYTF

V: TRBV12-3/TRBV12-4
J: TRBJ1-1
length: 16
CDR3: CASSPYRGLGGTEAFF

V: TRBV20-1
J: TRBJ2-7
length: 12
CDR3: CSARADQYEQYF

V: TRBV27
J: TRBJ2-7
length: 11
CDR3: CASSQGNEQYF

V: TRBV15
J: TRBJ1-5
length: 16
CDR3: CATSSVRQFPNQPQHF

V: TRBV6-2/TRBV6-3
J: TRBJ1-5
length: 16
CDR3: CASSPTTAVGNQPQHF

V: TRBV15
J: TRBJ1-2
length: 13
CDR3: CATSTAAGGGYTF

V: TRBV4-1
J: TRBJ2-7
length: 13
CDR3: CASSQARAYEQYF

V: TRBV10-3
J: TRBJ1-2
length: 13
CDR3: CAISPGHNYGYTF

V: TRBV7-9
J: TRBJ2-1
length: 14
CDR3: CASSLASGSEEQFF

V: TRBV20-1
J: TRBJ1-1
length: 16
CDR3: CSARDGGRGPNTEAFF

V: TRBV29-1
J: TRBJ2-7
length: 12
CDR3: CSVGEGAYEQYF

V: TRBV7-9
J: TRBJ2-1
length: 15
CDR3: CASSPLAGGQGLQFF

V: TRBV20-1
J: TRBJ2-1
length: 14
CDR3: CSASVAGAYNEQFF

V: TRBV18
J: TRBJ2-5
length: 16
CDR3: CASSPRSGGYQETQYF

V: TRBV5-1
J: TRBJ2-3
length: 15
CDR3: CASSFTDRVTDTQYF

V: TRBV2
J: TRBJ2-3
length: 15
CDR3: CASGYSDRSTDTQYF

V: TRBV5-1
J: TRBJ2-1
length: 14
CDR3: CASSPDRGRSEQFF

V: TRBV20-1
J: TRBJ1-4
length: 10
CDR3: CSAPEEKLFF

V: TRBV11-2
J: TRBJ2-5
length: 15
CDR3: CASSAGLRGRETQYF

V: TRBV29-1
J: TRBJ2-3
length: 15
CDR3: CSVERGAPYTDTQYF